The T cell receptor (beta chain) under discussion was sequenced for a study of T cell repertoires in cytomegalovirus infection. In the study overall: The public TCR beta signatures pointed to both CMV infection and matching HLA type.

V gave up 9 bases and J gave up 2 bases; unmatched junction bases: 8. Germline-derived CDR1 and CDR2 are SEHNR and FQNEAQ (reference sequence). CDR3 length equals 15 residues. MiXCR, run by TCRdb on the reads, gives a single entry per CDR3 protein. Here the sample spans almost 550,000 distinct CDR3 sequences, 16% being singletons. This clonotype came up many times. Sequenced sample: CD8+ T cells from PBMCs. The clonotype originates from a human donor in good health (CMV status not recorded). Some clones in this sample may be carry-over from other donors' samples. The genes are TRBV7-9 and TRBJ2-2; TRBD2 matches at 8 bases. In DNA, the CDR3 is TGTGCCAGTATCCCGCGGGGGGCCAACACCGGGGAGCTGTTTTTT. This translates into CASIPRGANTGELFF.